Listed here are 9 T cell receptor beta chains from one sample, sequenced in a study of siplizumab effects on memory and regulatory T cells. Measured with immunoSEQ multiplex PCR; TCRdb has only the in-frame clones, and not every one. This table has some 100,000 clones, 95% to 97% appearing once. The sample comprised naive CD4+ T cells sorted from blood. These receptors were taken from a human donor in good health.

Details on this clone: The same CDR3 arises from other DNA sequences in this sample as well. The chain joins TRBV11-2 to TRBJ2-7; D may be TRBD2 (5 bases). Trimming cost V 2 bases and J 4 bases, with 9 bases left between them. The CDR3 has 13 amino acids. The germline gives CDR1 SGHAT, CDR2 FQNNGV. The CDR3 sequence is CASSLIGGYEQYF. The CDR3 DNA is TGTGCCAGCAGCTTAATCGGCGGGTACGAGCAGTACTTC.

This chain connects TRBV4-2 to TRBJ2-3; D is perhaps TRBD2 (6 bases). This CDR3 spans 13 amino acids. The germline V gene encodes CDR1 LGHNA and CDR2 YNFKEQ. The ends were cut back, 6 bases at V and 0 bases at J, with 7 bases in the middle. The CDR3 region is CASSRESTDTQYF. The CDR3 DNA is TGTGCCAGCAGTCGGGAGAGCACAGATACGCAGTATTTT.

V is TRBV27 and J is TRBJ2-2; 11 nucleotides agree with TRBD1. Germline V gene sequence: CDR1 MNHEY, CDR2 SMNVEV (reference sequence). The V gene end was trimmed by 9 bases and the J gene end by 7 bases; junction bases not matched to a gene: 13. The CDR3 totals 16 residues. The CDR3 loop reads CASSIVRTGGIGELFF. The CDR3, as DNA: TGTGCCAGTTCCATCGTCAGGACAGGGGGCATCGGGGAGCTGTTTTTT.

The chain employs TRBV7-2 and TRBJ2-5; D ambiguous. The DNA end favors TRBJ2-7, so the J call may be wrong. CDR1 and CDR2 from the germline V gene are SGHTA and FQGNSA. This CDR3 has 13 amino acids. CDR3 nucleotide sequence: TGTGCCAGCAGCTTAACCTCCTCCTACGAGCAGTACTTC. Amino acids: CASSLTSSYEQYF.

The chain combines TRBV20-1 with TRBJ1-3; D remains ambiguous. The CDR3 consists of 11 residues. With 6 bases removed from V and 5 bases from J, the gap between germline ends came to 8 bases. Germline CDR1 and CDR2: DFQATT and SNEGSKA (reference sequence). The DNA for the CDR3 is TGCAGTGCCCTGAACAGAAACACCATATATTTT. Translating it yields CSALNRNTIYF.

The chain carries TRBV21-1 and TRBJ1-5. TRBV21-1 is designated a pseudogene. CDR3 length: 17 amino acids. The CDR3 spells CASGGRERGYNNQPQHF. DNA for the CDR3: TGTGCCAGCGGAGGAAGGGAGAGGGGATATAACAATCAGCCCCAGCATTTT.

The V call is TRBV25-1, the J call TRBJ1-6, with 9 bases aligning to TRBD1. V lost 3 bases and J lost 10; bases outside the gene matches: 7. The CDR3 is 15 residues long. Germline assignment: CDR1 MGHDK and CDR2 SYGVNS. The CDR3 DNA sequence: TGTGCCAGCAGTGAGTACAGGGGGCAGAGATCACCCCTCCACTTT. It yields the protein CASSEYRGQRSPLHF.

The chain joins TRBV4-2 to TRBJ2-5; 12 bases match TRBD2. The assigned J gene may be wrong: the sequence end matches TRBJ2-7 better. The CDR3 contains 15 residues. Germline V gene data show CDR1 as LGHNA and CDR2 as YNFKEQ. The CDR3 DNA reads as TGTGCCAGCAGCCTGTCTAGCGGGGGGGGCTACGAGCAGTACTTC. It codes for CASSLSSGGGYEQYF.

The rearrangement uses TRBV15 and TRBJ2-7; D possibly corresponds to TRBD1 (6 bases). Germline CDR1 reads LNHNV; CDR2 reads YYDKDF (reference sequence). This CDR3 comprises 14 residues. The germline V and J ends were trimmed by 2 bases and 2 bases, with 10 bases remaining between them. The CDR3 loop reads CATSRSQGPYEQYF. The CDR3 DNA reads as TGTGCCACCAGCAGATCACAGGGTCCCTACGAGCAGTACTTC.